This T cell receptor (beta chain) was profiled in a study of blood T cell repertoires in COVID-19. Profiling relied on immunoSEQ multiplex PCR, and the TCRdb table lists in-frame clones only, not all of them. The sample includes approximately 300,000 clones, around nine tenths of them seen just once. This clone appeared a few times. Germline loops: CDR1 GTSNPN, CDR2 SVGIG (reference sequence). Trimming removed 5 bases from V and 1 base from J; junction bases left unmatched: 1. The CDR3 consists of 13 residues. V is TRBV30 and J is TRBJ1-3; TRBD1 aligns across 8 bases. Specimen: peripheral blood. The sequence was obtained from a woman in her twenties or thirties with COVID-19, enrolled during active disease. The CDR3 is CAWDRGSGNTIYF. For the CDR3, the DNA is TGTGCCTGGGACAGGGGTTCTGGAAACACCATATATTTT.